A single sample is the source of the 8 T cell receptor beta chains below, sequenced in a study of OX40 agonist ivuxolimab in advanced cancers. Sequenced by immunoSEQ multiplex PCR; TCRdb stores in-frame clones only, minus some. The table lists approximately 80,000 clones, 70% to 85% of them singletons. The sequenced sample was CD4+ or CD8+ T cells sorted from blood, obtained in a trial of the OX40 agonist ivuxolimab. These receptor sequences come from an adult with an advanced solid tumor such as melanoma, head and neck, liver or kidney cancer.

CDR3 nucleotide sequence: TGTGCCAGCAGTGAAGGACTTCAGGGTATAGACTACGAGCAGTACTTC. Its translation: CASSEGLQGIDYEQYF. V usage is TRBV6-1 and J usage is TRBJ2-7; tentative D call: TRBD1 (5 bases). The V end lost 1 base, the J end lost 3 bases, and 16 bases lay between the germline ends. From germline, CDR1 is MNHNS and CDR2 SASEGT. This CDR3 comprises 16 residues.

Here the CDR3 reads CASSRNRVEETQYF. The CDR3 DNA follows: TGTGCCAGCAGCCGAAACAGGGTTGAAGAGACCCAGTACTTC. V is TRBV7-6 and J is TRBJ2-5, with D maybe TRBD1 (6 bases). The CDR3 extends over 14 amino acids. CDR1 and CDR2 from the germline V gene are SGHVS and FNYEAQ. The V gene lost 5 bases and the J gene lost 3 bases, with 13 bases spanning the gap.

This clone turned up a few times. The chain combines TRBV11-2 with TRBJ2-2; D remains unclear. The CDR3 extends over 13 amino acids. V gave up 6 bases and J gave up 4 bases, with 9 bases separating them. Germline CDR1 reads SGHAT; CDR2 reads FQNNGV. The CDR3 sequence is CASSLDRTGELFF. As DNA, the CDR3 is TGTGCCAGCAGTTTGGACCGCACCGGGGAGCTGTTTTTT.

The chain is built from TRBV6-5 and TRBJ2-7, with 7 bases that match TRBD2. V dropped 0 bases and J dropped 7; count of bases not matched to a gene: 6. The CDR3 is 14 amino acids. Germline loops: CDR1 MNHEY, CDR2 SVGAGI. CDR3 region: CASSYSGGILEQYF. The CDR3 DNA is TGTGCCAGCAGTTACTCGGGGGGGATACTTGAGCAGTACTTC.

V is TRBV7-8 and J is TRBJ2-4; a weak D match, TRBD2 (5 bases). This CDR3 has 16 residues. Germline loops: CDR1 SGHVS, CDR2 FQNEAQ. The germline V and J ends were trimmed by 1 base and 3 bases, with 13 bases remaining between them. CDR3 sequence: CASSLGTPGSKNIQYF. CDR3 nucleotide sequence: TGTGCCAGCAGCTTAGGAACCCCGGGGAGCAAAAACATTCAGTACTTC.

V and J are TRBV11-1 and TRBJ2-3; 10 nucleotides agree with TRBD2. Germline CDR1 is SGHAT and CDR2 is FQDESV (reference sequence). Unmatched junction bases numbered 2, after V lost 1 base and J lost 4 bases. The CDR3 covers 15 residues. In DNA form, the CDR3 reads TGTGCCAGCAGCTTAGGGCTAGCGGGAGCAGATACGCAGTATTTT. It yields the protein CASSLGLAGADTQYF.

CDR3 coding DNA: TGTGCCAGCAGCTTGTCTCAGGTGGACGAGCAGTACTTC. Its translation is CASSLSQVDEQYF. J is TRBJ2-7 and V is TRBV5-8; no definite D call. The ends were cut back, 1 base at V and 5 bases at J, with 10 bases in the middle. The germline V gene encodes CDR1 SGHTS and CDR2 YDEGEE. The CDR3 length is 13 residues.

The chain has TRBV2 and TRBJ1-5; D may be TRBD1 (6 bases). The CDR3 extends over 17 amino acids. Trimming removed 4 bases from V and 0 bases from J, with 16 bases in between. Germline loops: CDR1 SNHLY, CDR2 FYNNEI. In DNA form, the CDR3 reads TGTGCCAGCAGTGTTGGACAGTCGGGGGATAGCAATCAGCCCCAGCATTTT. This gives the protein CASSVGQSGDSNQPQHF.